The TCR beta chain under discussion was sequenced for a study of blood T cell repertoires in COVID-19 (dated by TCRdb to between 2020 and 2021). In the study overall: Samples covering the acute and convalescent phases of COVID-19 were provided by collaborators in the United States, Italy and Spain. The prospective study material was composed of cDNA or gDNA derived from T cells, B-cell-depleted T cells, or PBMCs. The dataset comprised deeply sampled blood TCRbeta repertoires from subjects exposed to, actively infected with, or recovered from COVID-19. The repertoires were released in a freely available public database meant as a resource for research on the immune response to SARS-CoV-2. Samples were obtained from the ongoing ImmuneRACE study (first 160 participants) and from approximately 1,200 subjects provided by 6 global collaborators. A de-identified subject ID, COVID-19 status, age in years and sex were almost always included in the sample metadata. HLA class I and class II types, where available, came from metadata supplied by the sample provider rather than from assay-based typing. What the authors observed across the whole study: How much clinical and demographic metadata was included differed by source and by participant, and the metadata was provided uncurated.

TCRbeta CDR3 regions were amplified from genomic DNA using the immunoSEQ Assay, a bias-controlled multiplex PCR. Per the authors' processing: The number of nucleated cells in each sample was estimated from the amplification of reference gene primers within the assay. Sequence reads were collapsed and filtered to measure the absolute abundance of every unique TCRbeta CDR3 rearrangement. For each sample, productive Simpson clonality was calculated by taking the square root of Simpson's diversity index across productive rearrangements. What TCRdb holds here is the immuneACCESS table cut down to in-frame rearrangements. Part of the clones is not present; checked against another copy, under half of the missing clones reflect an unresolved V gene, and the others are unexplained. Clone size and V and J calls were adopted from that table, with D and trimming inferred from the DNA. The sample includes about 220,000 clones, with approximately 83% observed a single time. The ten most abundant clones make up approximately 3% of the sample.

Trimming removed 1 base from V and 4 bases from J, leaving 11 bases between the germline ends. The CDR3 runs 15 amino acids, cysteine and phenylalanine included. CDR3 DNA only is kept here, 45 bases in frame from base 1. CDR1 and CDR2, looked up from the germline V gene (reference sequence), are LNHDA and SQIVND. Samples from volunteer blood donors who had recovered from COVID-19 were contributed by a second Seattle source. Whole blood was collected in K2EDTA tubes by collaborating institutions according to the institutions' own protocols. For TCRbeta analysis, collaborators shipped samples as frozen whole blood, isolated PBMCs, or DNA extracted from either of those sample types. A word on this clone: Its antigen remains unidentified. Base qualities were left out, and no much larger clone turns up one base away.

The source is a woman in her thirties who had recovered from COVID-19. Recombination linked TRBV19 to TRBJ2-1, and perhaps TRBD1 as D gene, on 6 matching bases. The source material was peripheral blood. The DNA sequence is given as TGTGCCAGTAGTATAGGGACAGCGCAATACAATGAGCAGTTCTTC. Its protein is CASSIGTAQYNEQFF.